This T cell receptor (beta chain) was sequenced in a study of beta chain features in type 1 diabetes. In the study overall: Patients looked much like healthy donors when it came to age, gender and cell yields. The study's findings and limits: In all four CD4+ subsets, TCRB CDR3 length was significantly, moderately reduced in type 1 diabetes.

Central memory, naive, regulatory and stem cell-like memory CD4+ cells were sorted by CD45RO/CCR7/CD25/CD127/CD95/CD27. Sorted populations all exceeded 95% purity. There are 15 residues in the CDR3. The V end was cut by 1 base, the J end by 1 base, with 9 bases between. CDR1 SGHNT and CDR2 YYREEE come from the germline V gene (reference sequence). Expressed TCRB transcripts were sequenced, since all the RNA that had been isolated was reverse transcribed. Deep immunoSEQ sequencing covered naive, central memory and regulatory T cell samples. Data came from immunoSEQ multiplex PCR; TCRdb stores just in-frame clones and leaves some out. The table includes 500,000 to 800,000 clones, approximately 13% detected once. This clone was seen a handful of times. Its cognate antigen is unknown.

The V call is TRBV5-4, the J call TRBJ2-1; tentatively, D is TRBD2 (5 bases). The sequencing input was naive CD4+ T cells from blood. The source of this sequence is a young man with type 1 diabetes. This CDR3 is CASSLLTGSYNEQFF. In DNA form, the CDR3 reads TGTGCCAGCAGCTTGCTTACGGGATCCTACAATGAGCAGTTCTTC.